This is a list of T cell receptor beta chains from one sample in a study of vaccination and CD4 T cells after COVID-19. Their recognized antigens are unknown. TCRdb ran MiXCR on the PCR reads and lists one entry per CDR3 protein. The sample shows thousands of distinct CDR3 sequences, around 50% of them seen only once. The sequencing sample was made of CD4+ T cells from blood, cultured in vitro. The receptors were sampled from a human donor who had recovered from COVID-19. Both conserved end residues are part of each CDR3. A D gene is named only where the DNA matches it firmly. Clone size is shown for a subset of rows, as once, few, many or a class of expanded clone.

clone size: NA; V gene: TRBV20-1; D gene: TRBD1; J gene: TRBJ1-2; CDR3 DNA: TGCAGTGCTAGGGCCCCGGGACAGTTTAACTATGGCTACACCTTC; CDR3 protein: CSARAPGQFNYGYTF
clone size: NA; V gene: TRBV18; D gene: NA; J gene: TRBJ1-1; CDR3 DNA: TGTGCCAGCTCAGCCAGTATAAACACTGAAGCTTTCTTT; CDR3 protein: CASSASINTEAFF
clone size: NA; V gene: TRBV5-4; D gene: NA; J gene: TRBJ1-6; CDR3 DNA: TGTGCCAGCAGCTTGGGGCAGAATAATTCACCCCTCCACTTT; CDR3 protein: CASSLGQNNSPLHF
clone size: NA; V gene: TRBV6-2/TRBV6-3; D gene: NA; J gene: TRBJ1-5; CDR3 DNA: TGTGCCAGCCGGCGAACAGTCAATCAGCCCCAGCATTTT; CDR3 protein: CASRRTVNQPQHF
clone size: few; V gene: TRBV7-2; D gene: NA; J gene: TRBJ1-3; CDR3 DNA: TGTGCCAGCAGTCATACGCCCGGAAACACCATATATTTT; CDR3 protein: CASSHTPGNTIYF
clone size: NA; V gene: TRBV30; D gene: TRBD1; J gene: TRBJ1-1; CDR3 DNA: TGTGCCTGGGGACGGGACAGGGGGGTTGAAGCTTTCTTT; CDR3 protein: CAWGRDRGVEAFF
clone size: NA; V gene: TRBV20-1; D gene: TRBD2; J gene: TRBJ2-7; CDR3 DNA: TGCAGTGCAGGGACTAGCGGGGGGCCCTACGAGCAGTACTTC; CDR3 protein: CSAGTSGGPYEQYF
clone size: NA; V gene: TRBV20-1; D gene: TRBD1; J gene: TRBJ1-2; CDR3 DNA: TGCAGTGCTAGAGTGGGACAGGGGGCAGGGTATGGCTACACCTTC; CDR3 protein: CSARVGQGAGYGYTF
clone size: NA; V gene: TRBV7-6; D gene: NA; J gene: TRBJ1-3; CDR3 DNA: TGTGCCACCCGGGAGGGGACTGGAAACACCATATATTTT; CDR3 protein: CATREGTGNTIYF
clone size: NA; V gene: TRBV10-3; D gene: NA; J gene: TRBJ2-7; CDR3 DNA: TGTGCCATTAGAAAAGATGGACCACCGAATTACGAGCAGTACTTC; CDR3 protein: CAIRKDGPPNYEQYF
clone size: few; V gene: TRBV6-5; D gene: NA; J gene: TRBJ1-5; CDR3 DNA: TGTGCCAGCAGTTACGACAGCAATCAGCCCCAGCATTTT; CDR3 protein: CASSYDSNQPQHF
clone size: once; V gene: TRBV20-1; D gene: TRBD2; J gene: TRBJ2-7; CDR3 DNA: TGCAGTGCATTTGGACTAGCGGGGAGGTCCTACGAGCAGTACTTC; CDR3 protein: CSAFGLAGRSYEQYF
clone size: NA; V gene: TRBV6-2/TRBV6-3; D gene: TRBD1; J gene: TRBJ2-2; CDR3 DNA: TGTGCCAGCAGGACTCGACAGGGGTCCGGGGAGCTGTTTTTT; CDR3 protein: CASRTRQGSGELFF
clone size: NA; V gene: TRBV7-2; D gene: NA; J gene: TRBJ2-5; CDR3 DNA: TGTGCCAGCAGCTTGATGGTCGGGGGGCGAGGAGAGACCCAGTACTTC; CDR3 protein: CASSLMVGGRGETQYF
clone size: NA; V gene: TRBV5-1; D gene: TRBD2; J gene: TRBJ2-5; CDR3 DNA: TGCGCCAGCAGCTTGATAAGCGGGGGACCGTCGGAGACCCAGTACTTC; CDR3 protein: CASSLISGGPSETQYF
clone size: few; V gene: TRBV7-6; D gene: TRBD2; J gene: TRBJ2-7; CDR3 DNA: TGTGCCAGCAAGCAGACTAGCGGGGGCCTTTGGGAGCAGTACTTC; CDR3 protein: CASKQTSGGLWEQYF
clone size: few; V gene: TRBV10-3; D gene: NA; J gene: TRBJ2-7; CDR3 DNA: TGTGCCGTGCTGAAGAGGGGCTCCTACGAGCAGTACTTC; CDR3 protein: CAVLKRGSYEQYF
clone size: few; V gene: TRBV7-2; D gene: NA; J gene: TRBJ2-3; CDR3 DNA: TGTGCCAGCAGCTCCTCCGCCCTCGCGCAGTATTTT; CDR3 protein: CASSSSALAQYF
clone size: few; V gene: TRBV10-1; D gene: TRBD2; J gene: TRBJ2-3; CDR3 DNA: TGCGCCAGCAGTGCCTGGGCGGGGGGCACAGATACGCAGTATTTT; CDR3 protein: CASSAWAGGTDTQYF
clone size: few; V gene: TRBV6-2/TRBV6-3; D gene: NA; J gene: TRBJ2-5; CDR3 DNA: TGTGCCAGCAGTCAGGGGAGCCTTCAAGAGACCCAGTACTTC; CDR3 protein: CASSQGSLQETQYF
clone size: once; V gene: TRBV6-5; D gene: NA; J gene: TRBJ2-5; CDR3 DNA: TGTGCCAGCAGTTACTCGACTCTGCAAGAGACCCAGTACTTC; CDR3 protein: CASSYSTLQETQYF
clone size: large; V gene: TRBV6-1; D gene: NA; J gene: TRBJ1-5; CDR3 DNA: TGTGCCAGCAGTGAAGGCCTGGCTCAGCCCCAGCATTTT; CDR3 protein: CASSEGLAQPQHF
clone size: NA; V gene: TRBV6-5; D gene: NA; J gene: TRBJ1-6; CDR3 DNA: TGTGCCAGCAGTTACTCGGGGCAGGTATCACCCCTCCACTTT; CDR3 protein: CASSYSGQVSPLHF
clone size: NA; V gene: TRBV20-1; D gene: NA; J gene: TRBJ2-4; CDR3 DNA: TGCAGTGCTTACCGACAGGTTCAGGCCAAAAACATTCAGTACTTC; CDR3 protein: CSAYRQVQAKNIQYF
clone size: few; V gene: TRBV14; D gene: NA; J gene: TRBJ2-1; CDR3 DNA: TGTGCCAGCAGCCAAGGTCAGTCCTACAATGAGCAGTTCTTC; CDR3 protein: CASSQGQSYNEQFF
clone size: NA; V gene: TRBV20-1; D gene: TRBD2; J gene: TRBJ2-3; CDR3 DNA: TGCAGTGCTAGAGATGCTAGCGGGGGTACAGATACGCAGTATTTT; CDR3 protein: CSARDASGGTDTQYF
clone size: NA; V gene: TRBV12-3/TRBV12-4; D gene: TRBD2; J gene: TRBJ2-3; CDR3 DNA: TGTGCCAGCAGTCCCGGACTAGGAGCAGATACGCAGTATTTT; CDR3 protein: CASSPGLGADTQYF
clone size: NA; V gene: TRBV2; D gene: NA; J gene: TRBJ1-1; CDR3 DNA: TGTGCCAGCAGTGACATTCGGTCCGGGGGAACTGAAGCTTTCTTT; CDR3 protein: CASSDIRSGGTEAFF
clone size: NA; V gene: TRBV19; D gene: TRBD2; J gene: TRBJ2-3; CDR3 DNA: TGTGCCAGTAGTATCTCTAGCGGGGTAACAGATACGCAGTATTTT; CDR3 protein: CASSISSGVTDTQYF
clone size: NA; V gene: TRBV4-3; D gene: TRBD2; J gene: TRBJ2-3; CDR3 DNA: TGCGCCAGCAGCCAAGATCGGCCCCTAGCGGGGGGACCCACAGATACGCAGTATTTT; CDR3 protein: CASSQDRPLAGGPTDTQYF
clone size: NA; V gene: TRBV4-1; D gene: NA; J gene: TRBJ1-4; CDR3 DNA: TGCGCCAGCAGCCATCGGGACGGCTCAACTAATGAAAAACTGTTTTTT; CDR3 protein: CASSHRDGSTNEKLFF
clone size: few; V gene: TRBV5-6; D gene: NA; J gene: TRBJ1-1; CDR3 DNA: TGTGCCAGCAGCTTCGGTGCAGGGGAGACTGAAGCTTTCTTT; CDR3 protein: CASSFGAGETEAFF
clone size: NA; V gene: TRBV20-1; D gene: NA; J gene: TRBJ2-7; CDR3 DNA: TGCAGTGCTAGAGCCTTACTGCCGCTAACTCGTGGAGGCTCCTCCTACGAGCAGTACTTC; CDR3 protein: CSARALLPLTRGGSSYEQYF
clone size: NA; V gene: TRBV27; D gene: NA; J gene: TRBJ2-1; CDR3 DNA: TGTGCCAGCAACCAGAGAACAGGACCCGACGTCGGTGAGCAGTTCTTC; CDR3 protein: CASNQRTGPDVGEQFF
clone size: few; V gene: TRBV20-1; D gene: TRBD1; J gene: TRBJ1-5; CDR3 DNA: TGCAGTGCTGGACAGGGGTCGAATCAGCCCCAGCATTTT; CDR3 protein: CSAGQGSNQPQHF
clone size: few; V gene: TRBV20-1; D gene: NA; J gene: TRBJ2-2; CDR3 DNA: TGCAGTGCCCATAGAGCCGGGGAGCTGTTTTTT; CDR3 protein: CSAHRAGELFF
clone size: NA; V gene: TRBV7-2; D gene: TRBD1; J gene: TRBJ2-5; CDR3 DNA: TGTGCCAGCAGCACCGGGACAGGGGAAGAGACCCAGTACTTC; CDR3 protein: CASSTGTGEETQYF
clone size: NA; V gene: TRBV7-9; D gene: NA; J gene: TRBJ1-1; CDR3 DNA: TGTGCCAGCAGCTTACCCGGGGGCGGTACTGAAGCTTTCTTT; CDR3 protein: CASSLPGGGTEAFF
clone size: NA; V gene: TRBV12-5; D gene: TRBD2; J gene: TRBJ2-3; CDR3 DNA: TGTGCTAGTGGTTTGGTACGGGGGGGCACAGATACGCAGTATTTT; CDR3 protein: CASGLVRGGTDTQYF
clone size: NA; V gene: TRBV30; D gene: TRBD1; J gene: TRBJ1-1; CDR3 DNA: TGTGCCTGGAGTGTACGAGGGGGCAAGACTGAAGCTTTCTTT; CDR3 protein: CAWSVRGGKTEAFF
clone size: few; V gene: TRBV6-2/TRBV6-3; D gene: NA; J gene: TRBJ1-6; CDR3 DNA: TGTGCCAGCAGTTACTCGAAACAGCCGTCACCCCTCCACTTT; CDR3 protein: CASSYSKQPSPLHF
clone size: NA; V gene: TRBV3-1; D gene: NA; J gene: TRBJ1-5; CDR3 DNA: TGTGCCAGCAGCCAAGATAGGGATCAGCCCCAGCATTTT; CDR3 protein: CASSQDRDQPQHF